This record covers a single T cell receptor beta chain. The target antigen is unknown. The source of the sample is a study of T cell repertoires in cytomegalovirus infection. Study context: CMV epitopes in the study were HLA-C-restricted (recently identified) and HLA-B-restricted (well studied). Public TCR beta signatures marked donors with CMV infection and the matching HLA.

Trimming shortened V by 7 bases and J by 4 bases, and 12 bases separated the two germline ends. Germline CDR1 and CDR2: DFQATT and SNEGSKA (reference sequence). The CDR3 is 12 amino acids. Study conclusions and caveats: It was HLA-C-restricted CMV-specific TCR beta clonotypes that dominated the response ex vivo.

TCRdb called the reads again in MiXCR, with one record for every CDR3 protein. The table has fewer than 900,000 distinct CDR3 sequences, almost 30% seen once. The sequenced sample was cultured CD8+ T cells from PBMCs, obtained from culture after CMV antigen stimulation. V is TRBV20-1 and J is TRBJ2-3; D not resolved. This TCR was sampled from a human donor in good health (CMV status not recorded). Some clones in this sample may be carry-over from other donors' samples. CDR3 amino acids: CSDRQGADTQYF. The CDR3 region has the DNA TGCAGTGATCGTCAAGGCGCAGATACGCAGTATTTT.